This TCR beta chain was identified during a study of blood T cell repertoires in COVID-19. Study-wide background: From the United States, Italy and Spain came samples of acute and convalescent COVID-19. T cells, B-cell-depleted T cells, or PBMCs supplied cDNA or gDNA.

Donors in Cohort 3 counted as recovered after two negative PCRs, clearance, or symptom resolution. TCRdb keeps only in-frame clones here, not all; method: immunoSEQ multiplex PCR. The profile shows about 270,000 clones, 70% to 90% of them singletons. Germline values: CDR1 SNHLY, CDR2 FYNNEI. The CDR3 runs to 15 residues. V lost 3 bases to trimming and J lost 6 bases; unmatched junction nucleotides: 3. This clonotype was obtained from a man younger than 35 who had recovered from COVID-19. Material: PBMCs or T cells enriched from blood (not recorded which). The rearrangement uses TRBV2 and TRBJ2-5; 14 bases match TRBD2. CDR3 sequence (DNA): TGTGCCAGCAGTGAGGGACTAGCGGGAGCACAGACCCAGTACTTC. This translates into CASSEGLAGAQTQYF.